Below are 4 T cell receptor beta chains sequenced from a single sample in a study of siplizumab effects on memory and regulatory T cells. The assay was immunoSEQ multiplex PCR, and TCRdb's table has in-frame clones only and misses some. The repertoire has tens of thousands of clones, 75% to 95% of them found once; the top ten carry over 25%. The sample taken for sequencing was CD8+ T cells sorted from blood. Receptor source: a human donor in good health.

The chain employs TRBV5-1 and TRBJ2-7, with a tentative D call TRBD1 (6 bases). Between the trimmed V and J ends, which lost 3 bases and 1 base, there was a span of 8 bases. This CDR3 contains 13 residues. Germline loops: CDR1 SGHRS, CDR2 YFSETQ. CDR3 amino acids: CASSSTGSYEQYF. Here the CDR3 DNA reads TGCGCCAGCAGCTCGACAGGTTCCTACGAGCAGTACTTC.

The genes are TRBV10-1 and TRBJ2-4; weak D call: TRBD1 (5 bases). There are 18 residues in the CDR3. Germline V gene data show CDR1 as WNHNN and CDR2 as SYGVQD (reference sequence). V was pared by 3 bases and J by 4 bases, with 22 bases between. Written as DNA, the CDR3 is TGCGCCAGCAGTGAAGGGGCCCCAGGAAGGTCTCAAAAAAACATTCAGTACTTC. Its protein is CASSEGAPGRSQKNIQYF.

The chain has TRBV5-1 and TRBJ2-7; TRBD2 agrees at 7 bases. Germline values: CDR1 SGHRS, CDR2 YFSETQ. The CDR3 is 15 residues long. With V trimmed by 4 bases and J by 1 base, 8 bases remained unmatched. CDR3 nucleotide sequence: TGCGCCAGCAGCCCCAAGGCGGGAGCTTCCTACGAGCAGTACTTC. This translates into CASSPKAGASYEQYF.

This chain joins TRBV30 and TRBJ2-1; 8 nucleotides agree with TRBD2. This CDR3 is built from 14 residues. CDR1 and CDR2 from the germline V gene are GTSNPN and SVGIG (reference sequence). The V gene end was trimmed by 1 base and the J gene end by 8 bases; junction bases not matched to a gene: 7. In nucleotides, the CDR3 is TGTGCCTGGAGTGGGACGGGAGGGGCGGATGAGCAGTTCTTC. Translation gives CAWSGTGGADEQFF.